This T cell receptor beta chain is drawn from a study of T cells after yellow fever vaccination (dated by TCRdb to between 2018 and 2021). For context, the study as a whole: The SMART-Seq v4 Ultra Low Input RNA kit was used to prepare libraries from fractions with low cell numbers. The cohort comprised two healthy male donors, one aged 18 to 30 and one aged 30 to 39 years. To follow T-cell clones before and after both primary and booster YFV17D yellow fever vaccination, bulk TCR alpha and beta repertoires underwent longitudinal sequencing. Blood was collected at multiple timepoints before and after primary and secondary immunization, and bulk PBMC replicates and cell subsets were isolated.

The intended sense of this specimen's treatment or condition label: live attenuated yellow fever vaccine strain. PBMCs were isolated from peripheral blood using a standard Ficoll-Paque protocol. Dynabeads CD4 and CD8 positive selection kits were used to isolate CD4 and CD8 T-cell fractions. TriZol was used to extract RNA from bulk PBMCs, CD4 and CD8 fractions, and dextramer-positive and dextramer-negative fractions. Broader findings and caveats from the paper: After the booster, most clones that had expanded after primary vaccination were detected again (around 97% of CD4 and more than 80% of CD8), suggesting broad maintenance of memory. Computational filtering was needed because FACS-sorted repertoires could contain abundant contaminating clonotypes from the bulk population. The secondary T-cell response was weaker than the primary response but faster, peaking on day 5 instead of day 15. Only two donors were included in the study, so the extent to which the findings can be generalized is limited. A small share of clonotypes occurred in both CD4 and CD8 compartments, likely arising from convergent recombination.

Synthesis of TCR cDNA relied on 5'RACE template switching, a step that introduced a universal primer site along with unique molecular identifiers. Priming of cDNA synthesis was performed from both the TCR alpha and TCR beta constant segments. Libraries were amplified in two PCR steps, with sample barcodes and sequencing adapters added in the second step. Sequencing of libraries was performed on Illumina HiSeq 2500 (2x100 bp) or NovaSeq (2x150 bp). The authors' pipeline ran thus. Reads were demultiplexed and collapsed into UMI consensus sequences with MIGEC, and V(D)J alignment was performed with MiXCR. Vaccine-responding clonotypes were identified with edgeR using replicate PBMC samples, with FDR below 0.01 and a log2 fold change above 5 up to day 15 being required. Each bulk clonotype received a CD4 or CD8 identity based on whether the sequenced CD4 or CD8 repertoire contained that clonotype at higher abundance. Clones were called with MiXCR by TCRdb after fastp trimmed the public reads at Q25, and only in-frame beta chains were retained. Records with the same CDR3 protein are collapsed into one entry carrying the most frequent genes and DNA. In this record, the V and J calls reflect TCRdb's handling and not the investigators' own analysis. Within this sample are 250,000 or so distinct CDR3 sequences, with 6.9% of them counted one time only. Approximately 0.85% of the sample lies in the top ten.

The germline V gene (reference sequence) gives CDR1 as LNHDA and CDR2 as SQIVND. The CDR3, cysteine through phenylalanine, is 18 amino acids long. Only the CDR3 DNA is retained, 54 bases long and in frame from the first base. V lost 4 bases and J lost 2 bases; the stretch between them is 21 bases long. This clonotype was counted between two and nine times. The specificity of this receptor is unknown. Base-call qualities are not available, and no considerably larger clone is one nucleotide away. Sample: CD4+ T cells sorted from PBMCs, taken 15 days after the yellow fever booster vaccination. This receptor was obtained from a man aged 30 to 39 who received the YFV17D yellow fever vaccine. Here the chain combines TRBV19 and TRBJ1-5; the best D guess is TRBD1, with 5 bases matching. The CDR3 corresponds to CASSRTPTTFIGNQPQHF. The nucleotide sequence is given as TGTGCCAGTAGTAGGACACCCACTACCTTTATAGGCAATCAGCCCCAGCATTTT.